This TCR beta chain was captured by sequencing in a study of shared clonotypes between healthy human individuals (dated by TCRdb to 2018 to 2021). With regard to the full study: The cohort included a few men and a couple of women between 18 and 49 years of age. For each donor, three plates each were used for CD4 naive and CD4 memory, two plates were used for CD8 naive, and one plate was used for CD8 memory. To estimate repertoire size and how much clonotypes are shared between individuals, the study performed deep sequencing of blood TCR repertoires from a few healthy adults. Different laboratories and diverse techniques were used to prepare libraries and sequence TCR repertoires, to increase sequencing depth and limit assay-specific biases. Between about 0.8 and 9 billion PBMCs per donor were obtained by leukapheresis. Study-level results and caveats: Because the study included a small number of donors, the genetic and exposure-history diversity represented was limited. Higher generation probabilities were observed for clonotypes shared by all four sorted-subset donors than for non-shared clonotypes. Sampling was limited to blood, and TCR repertoires in tissue likely differ from TCR repertoires in blood. Across a few donors, approximately 5% of naive CD4, 3% to 3.5% of naive CD8, about 2% of memory CD4, and about 0.4% of memory CD8 clonotypes were shared. Rarefaction of sorted-subset datasets indicated incomplete sequencing despite the large sequencing depth. Naive subsets generally had larger estimated clonotype richness than memory subsets. Based on pairwise subsampling, the degree of clonotype sharing among donors was expected to be affected by sequencing depth.

Using the deep immunoSEQ assay, multiplex PCR amplified TCR CDR3 regions from genomic DNA. For each cell subset, the extracted genomic DNA was distributed evenly across all wells of several immunoSEQ 96-well plates, and each plate served as one replicate. For sorted subsets, approximately 190 ng genomic DNA, equal to approximately 30,000 T cell genomes, was loaded into each replicate PCR. Purified libraries were measured with a Qubit 3.0 fluorometer, size-checked on a Bioanalyzer 2100, and measured again with the KAPA Library Quantification kit. A separate single-read 150-cycle Illumina NextSeq 550 flow cell was used to sequence each immunoSEQ 96-well plate. In the paper's pipeline: Because the immunoSEQ output included only junctional sequences and no quality scores, the filtering could not be the same as the filtering used for full-length reads. Sequences were annotated with PyIR, a Python wrapper for IgBLAST v1.9, and V/J genes and CDR3 were assigned using IMGT germline references. Reads with weak V/J assignments (E-value above 1e-6), missing CDR3, stop codons, out-of-frame junctions, or ambiguous translated residues were removed. V3J clonotypes were defined as sequences sharing an identical inferred V gene, J gene, and CDR3 amino acid sequence. To compute the percentage overlap between repertoires, the number of shared unique clonotypes was divided by the size of the smaller repertoire. Three approaches were used to assess repertoire richness: RTK rarefaction, the Chao1 estimator, and Recon v2.1 estimates of unobserved clonotypes. For all TCRbeta clonotypes obtained by the gDNA method from four donors, generation probabilities were computed with OLGA. TCRdb carries this immuneACCESS record with in-frame sequences only. Its versions omit some clonotypes, under half of them owing to an unresolved V gene in the studies checked, with the rest unexplained. V and J calls and clone size are those listed in that table; D and trimming were worked out from the DNA. The sample profile shows more than 1 million clones; roughly 74% of them were found once. Jointly, the top ten make up 0.4% to 0.55% of the sample.

As to this clone: Its antigen remains undetermined. Base qualities are not at hand, and no much larger clone is one base apart.

The CDR3 sequence holds 15 residues, the cysteine and phenylalanine included. The kept DNA is CDR3 alone, 45 bases in frame from the first base. The trim is 2 bases for V and 6 bases for J, with a gap of 13 bases between the germline ends. According to the germline V gene, CDR1 reads KGHSH and CDR2 reads LQKENI. Donors were healthy HIV-negative adults with no recently reported acute infections or vaccinations. Every donor was a Caucasian adult living in Nashville, Tennessee, USA. CD4+ T cells were enriched through magnetic negative selection, after which naive cells were positively selected on CD45RA and the remaining negative fraction served as the memory subset. After blood collection by leukapheresis, PBMCs were isolated using Ficoll-Histopaque density gradient centrifugation and then cryopreserved in the vapor phase of liquid nitrogen. Analytical flow cytometry was used to check the purity and quantity of each magnetically sorted T cell population. From each sorted fraction, genomic DNA was isolated and quantified by UV absorbance on a Nanodrop 2000c.

The rearrangement combines TRBV18 with TRBJ2-2, with the D gene possibly TRBD1 or TRBD2, each one fitting 5 bases. This TCR was recovered from a man between 18 and 29 years old in good health. Some clones in this sample may be carry-over from other donors' samples. Sequenced input: memory CD4+ T cells from PBMCs. The sample's cell subset or site label, decoded: CD45RA-negative fraction. The CDR3 sequence is CASSPMGPGAGELFF. The sequence in DNA is TGTGCCAGCTCACCAATGGGACCTGGGGCCGGGGAGCTGTTTTTT.